The 23 T cell receptor beta chains reported below all come from one sample, sequenced in a study of T cell changes during pregnancy in multiple sclerosis. Clones were read by immunoSEQ multiplex PCR, and TCRdb kept only the in-frame ones, dropping some. This table has tens of thousands of clones, roughly 87% appearing once. Sequenced material: CD4+ T cells from peripheral blood mononuclear cells, taken in the first trimester of pregnancy. The source of these receptors is a female donor with multiple sclerosis, enrolled in a pregnancy study.

The chain links TRBV27 to TRBJ1-1; 10 nucleotides agree with TRBD1. The V segment lost 3 bases and the J segment 12 bases; nucleotides outside the gene matches: 7. Germline V gives CDR1 MNHEY, CDR2 SMNVEV (reference sequence). The CDR3 totals 13 residues. CDR3 DNA sequence: TGTGCCAGCAGTTTCTTGGGACAGGGGAAAACTTTCTTT. Amino acids: CASSFLGQGKTFF.

CDR3 sequence (DNA): TGTGCCAGCTCAGCCGACATCTATGGCTACACCTTC. Protein sequence: CASSADIYGYTF. This rearrangement joins TRBV18 to TRBJ1-2; D not resolved. Trimming took off 5 bases at V and 4 bases at J, with 8 bases between the two ends. The CDR3 runs 12 residues. Per the germline V gene, CDR1 is KGHSH and CDR2 is LQKENI. The full variable domain, completed using reference TRBV18 and TRBJ1-2, is NAGVMQNPRHLVRRRGQEARLRCSPMKGHSHVYWYRQLPEEGLKFMVYLQKENIIDESGMPKERFSAEFPKEGPSILRIQQVVRGDSAAYFCASSADIYGYTFGSGTRLTVV.

The V gene is TRBV7-6, the J gene TRBJ2-7, with TRBD1 matching 7 bases. V lost 5 bases, J lost 3 bases, and 13 bases stayed unmatched. Germline values: CDR1 SGHVS, CDR2 FNYEAQ. The CDR3 loop spans 16 amino acids. CDR3 loop: CASSPRTGVLLYEQYF. Written as DNA, the CDR3 is TGTGCCAGCAGCCCTCGAACAGGGGTCCTGCTCTACGAGCAGTACTTC.

The rearrangement links TRBV5-1 to TRBJ2-7; possible D gene TRBD2, 5 bases. Per the germline V gene, CDR1 is SGHRS and CDR2 is YFSETQ. With 0 bases removed from V and 1 base from J, the gap between germline ends came to 11 bases. The length of the CDR3 is 15 residues. The CDR3 loop reads CASSLAVGASYEQYF. In DNA form, the CDR3 reads TGCGCCAGCAGCTTGGCGGTGGGAGCATCCTACGAGCAGTACTTC.

The V and J genes are TRBV5-1 and TRBJ2-7, with TRBD1 matching 8 bases. CDR1 and CDR2 (germline): SGHRS, YFSETQ. The J segment lost 3 bases and the V segment lost 0 bases, leaving 2 bases of the junction unmatched. There are 14 residues in the CDR3. In nucleotides, the CDR3 is TGCGCCAGCAGCTTGGAGGGACAGGACTACGAGCAGTACTTC. It translates to CASSLEGQDYEQYF.

The gene calls are TRBV5-6 and TRBJ1-1, with 7 bases matching TRBD1. V was clipped by 5 bases and J by 5 bases; unmatched bases: 6. Germline-derived CDR1 and CDR2 are SGHDT and YYEEEE. The CDR3 loop spans 13 amino acids. The CDR3 DNA reads TGTGCCAGCAGACCAAGACAGGGAACTGAAGCTTTCTTT. The encoded protein is CASRPRQGTEAFF.

The V call is TRBV11-3, the J call TRBJ2-5; 7 bases fit TRBD2. This CDR3 region has 18 residues. In germline, CDR1 is SGHNT, CDR2 YENEEA. V was pared by 0 bases and J by 2 bases, with 12 bases of the junction left unmatched. This CDR3 is CASSLDRGGRSLQETQYF. CDR3 bases: TGTGCCAGCAGCTTAGATCGGGGAGGGAGAAGTCTACAAGAGACCCAGTACTTC.

The V and J genes are TRBV14 and TRBJ2-1; D uncertain. V lost 8 bases, J lost 2 bases, and 10 bases lay in between. The germline gives CDR1 SGHDN, CDR2 FVKESK. The CDR3 covers 13 residues. CDR3 residues: CASSELTYNEQFF. CDR3 DNA sequence: TGTGCCAGCTCAGAACTAACCTACAATGAGCAGTTCTTC.

The chain carries TRBV19 and TRBJ1-3; D remains unclear. The CDR3 has 14 amino acids. Germline lookup yields CDR1 LNHDA and CDR2 SQIVND (reference sequence). The germline V and J ends were trimmed by 11 bases and 0 bases, with 14 bases remaining between them. As DNA, the CDR3 is TGTGCCTCAACGCGCGGAGGCTCTGGAAACACCATATATTTT. It is translated as CASTRGGSGNTIYF.

In this sample, this clone turned up once. The chain joins TRBV5-4 to TRBJ2-1, with TRBD2 matching 9 bases. Trimming removed 2 bases from V and 6 bases from J; junction bases left unmatched: 12. Germline assignment: CDR1 SGHNT and CDR2 YYREEE (reference sequence). CDR3 length: 17 amino acids. This chain's CDR3 is CASSFPLSGLASNEQFF. The CDR3 nucleotides are TGTGCCAGCAGCTTCCCCCTTTCTGGACTAGCGTCCAATGAGCAGTTCTTC.

The gene calls are TRBV7-3 and TRBJ2-3; 14 nucleotides match TRBD2. This CDR3 is 18 amino acids long. The V gene end was trimmed by 5 bases and the J gene end by 0 bases; junction bases not matched to a gene: 7. Germline loops: CDR1 SGHTA, CDR2 FQGTGA. The DNA of the CDR3 is TGTGCCAGCAGCCAAGGACTAGCGGGAGGCAAGAGCACAGATACGCAGTATTTT. This codes for CASSQGLAGGKSTDTQYF.

This clone was counted a single time. The rearrangement joins TRBV28 to TRBJ1-2; 8 nucleotides align to TRBD1. CDR3 length equals 14 residues. J gave up 4 bases and V 6 bases, and 7 bases lay outside the gene matches. Germline-derived CDR1 and CDR2 are MDHEN and SYDVKM. The CDR3 nucleotides are TGTGCCAGCAGCTTGGACAGGGTTTCCTATGGCTACACCTTC. It translates to CASSLDRVSYGYTF.

This clone was seen a few times. One junction end does not reproduce the germline sequence, and a read error may be involved. V is TRBV19 and J is TRBJ1-5; 7 positions match TRBD1. This CDR3 is 14 amino acids long. CDR1 is LNHDA and CDR2 is SQIVND in the germline V gene (reference sequence). CDR3 nucleotides: TGTGCCAGTAGTTTAGACAGGGCGGCCCAGCCCCAGCATTTT. Residues: CASSLDRAAQPQHF.

This chain uses TRBV19 with TRBJ2-4; unclear D gene. V lost 4 bases to trimming and J lost 3 bases, with 7 bases between them. Per the germline V gene, CDR1 is LNHDA and CDR2 is SQIVND (reference sequence). CDR3 size: 13 residues. CDR3 in amino acids: CASSSLDKNIQYF. DNA of the CDR3: TGTGCCAGTAGTAGTTTAGACAAAAACATTCAGTACTTC.

The J gene is TRBJ2-1, the V gene TRBV7-9, with TRBD2 matching 12 bases. Germline-derived CDR1 and CDR2 are SEHNR and FQNEAQ (reference sequence). The CDR3 consists of 15 residues. J was trimmed by 10 bases and V by 2 bases; bases with no gene match: 6. The DNA for the CDR3 is TGTGCCAGCAGCTTAAGGACTAGCGGGATTAGAGAGCAGTTCTTC. This codes for CASSLRTSGIREQFF.

This rearrangement joins TRBV18 to TRBJ2-5; D unresolved. The CDR3 spans 13 residues. Germline V gene sequence: CDR1 KGHSH, CDR2 LQKENI. V lost 2 bases to trimming and J lost 2 bases, with 6 bases between them. CDR3 in amino acids: CASSPFRQETQYF. CDR3 nucleotide sequence: TGTGCCAGCTCACCATTCAGACAAGAGACCCAGTACTTC.

V usage is TRBV7-3 and J usage is TRBJ1-5; 7 nucleotides agree with TRBD1. The CDR3 is 14 amino acids. Germline-derived CDR1 and CDR2 are SGHTA and FQGTGA. The J segment lost 9 bases and the V segment lost 5 bases, leaving 10 bases of the junction unmatched. CDR3: CASSPNPTGPPQHF. CDR3 DNA sequence: TGTGCCAGCAGCCCAAACCCGACAGGGCCGCCCCAGCATTTT.

The chain couples TRBV9 to TRBJ2-7; 7 bases map to TRBD1. Germline V lookup: CDR1 SGDLS, CDR2 YYNGEE. CDR3 length: 15 amino acids. The J segment lost 0 bases and the V segment lost 1 base, leaving 4 bases of the junction unmatched. CDR3 sequence: CASSVRDSRSYEQYF. CDR3 DNA sequence: TGTGCCAGCAGCGTAAGGGACAGCCGCTCCTACGAGCAGTACTTC.

In its sample, this clone was seen a few times. V is TRBV6-6 and J is TRBJ1-5; D is unclear. Germline V gene lookup returns CDR1 MNHNY and CDR2 SVGAGI (reference sequence). The CDR3 loop spans 14 amino acids. Deletions cut 0 bases from V and 10 bases from J, with 13 bases between. The CDR3 nucleotides are TGTGCCAGCAGTTACTCGTCGGGAGGCGAACCCCAGCATTTT. It codes for CASSYSSGGEPQHF.

The chain employs TRBV11-3 and TRBJ2-7; D unclear. Germline V gene sequence: CDR1 SGHNT, CDR2 YENEEA. V was cut by 5 bases and J by 6 bases, with 17 bases left in between. The CDR3 extends over 14 amino acids. In nucleotides, the CDR3 is TGTGCCAGCAGCCAATTTCGTACCTCCGGCGAGCAGTACTTC. Translated: CASSQFRTSGEQYF.

This clone was counted a few times. The chain has TRBV7-2 and TRBJ1-1; D is uncertain. V dropped 1 base and J dropped 0 bases, with 9 bases sitting between them. CDR1 is SGHTA and CDR2 is FQGNSA in the germline V gene. This CDR3 is built from 15 residues. CDR3 protein: CASSLDPLLNTEAFF. For the CDR3, the DNA is TGTGCCAGCAGCTTAGACCCCCTATTGAACACTGAAGCTTTCTTT. Complete variable domain (other parts from reference TRBV7-2 and TRBJ1-1): GAGVSQSPSNKVTEKGKDVELRCDPISGHTALYWYRQSLGQGLEFLIYFQGNSAPDKSGLPSDRFSAERTGGSVSTLTIQRTQQEDSAVYLCASSLDPLLNTEAFFGQGTRLTVV.

The rearrangement uses TRBV6-1 and TRBJ1-1, with 8 positions matching TRBD1. This CDR3 has 12 amino acids. Germline trimming cut 8 bases from V and 5 bases from J; bases unmatched to any gene: 4. CDR1 MNHNS and CDR2 SASEGT come from the germline V gene. The CDR3, as DNA: TGTGCCAGCCGGACAGGGTCGACTGAAGCTTTCTTT. It specifies CASRTGSTEAFF.

This chain joins TRBV7-2 and TRBJ2-5; TRBD1 matches at 11 bases. This CDR3 is 15 amino acids long. V dropped 3 bases and J dropped 4; count of bases not matched to a gene: 4. Germline V gives CDR1 SGHTA, CDR2 FQGNSA. The CDR3 region has the DNA TGTGCCAGCAGCTTGGACAGGGGGCAAGCAGAGACCCAGTACTTC. It is translated as CASSLDRGQAETQYF.